Below are 8 T cell receptor beta chains sequenced from a single sample in a study of blood T cell repertoires in COVID-19. Libraries were prepared by immunoSEQ multiplex PCR; TCRdb keeps only in-frame clonotypes and omits some of them. The data contain around 300,000 clones, approximately 90% of them singletons. The sample taken for sequencing was PBMCs or T cells enriched from blood (not recorded which). The receptors were gathered from a young woman who had recovered from COVID-19.

This chain joins TRBV28 and TRBJ1-2; D is undetermined. Germline CDR1 reads MDHEN; CDR2 reads SYDVKM. The CDR3 loop spans 13 amino acids. V was pared by 0 bases and J by 7 bases, with 9 bases between. The CDR3: CASSLWAEAGYTF. In nucleotides, the CDR3 is TGTGCCAGCAGTTTATGGGCGGAAGCTGGCTACACCTTC.

The chain carries TRBV5-5 and TRBJ1-1; D not certain. Trimming removed 6 bases at V and 11 bases at J, with 23 bases between. There are 14 residues in the CDR3. From germline, CDR1 is SGHKS and CDR2 YYEKEE (reference sequence). DNA of the CDR3: TGTGCCAGCATGCCCGGAGCGGGTCAACCGAGGGCTTTCTTT. Protein product: CASMPGAGQPRAFF. The entire variable domain, with the rest obtained from reference TRBV5-5 and TRBJ1-1, is as follows: DAGVTQSPTHLIKTRGQQVTLRCSPISGHKSVSWYQQVLGQGPQFIFQYYEKEERGRGNFPDRFSARQFPNYSSELNVNALLLGDSALYLCASMPGAGQPRAFFGQGTRLTVV.

This clone has only one observation. The chain recombines TRBV28 with TRBJ1-4; maybe TRBD1 (5 bases). Germline V gene sequence: CDR1 MDHEN, CDR2 SYDVKM. This CDR3 has 14 residues. Trimming left V 3 bases short and J 8 bases short, with 13 bases between. The DNA of the CDR3 is TGTGCCAGCAGTTTGGGGGGGAGTCGCGAAAAACTGTTTTTT. The encoded protein is CASSLGGSREKLFF.

This clone was detected only once. The J gene is TRBJ1-3, the V gene TRBV2; unclear D gene. This CDR3 region has 16 residues. The germline V gene encodes CDR1 SNHLY and CDR2 FYNNEI. Trimming took 6 bases from V and 0 from J, leaving 15 bases between them. The CDR3 DNA is TGTGCCAGCAGCCCCACTGGAGGGAACTCTGGAAACACCATATATTTT. Amino acids: CASSPTGGNSGNTIYF.

V and J are TRBV27 and TRBJ2-1; 13 bases match TRBD2. Per germline, CDR1 MNHEY and CDR2 SMNVEV (reference sequence). The CDR3 has 18 amino acids. With V trimmed by 3 bases and J by 0 bases, 5 bases remained unmatched. The CDR3 region has the DNA TGTGCCAGCAGTTTGACTAGCGGGGGGTCGAGCTCCTACAATGAGCAGTTCTTC. The encoded protein is CASSLTSGGSSSYNEQFF.

This clone was detected once. The J gene is TRBJ1-2, the V gene TRBV2; TRBD1 agrees at 7 bases. Trimming at V came to 5 bases and at J to 6 bases, leaving 6 bases not matched to a gene. The CDR3 sequence is 13 residues long. Germline V gives CDR1 SNHLY, CDR2 FYNNEI. CDR3 sequence: CASSRDRDDGYTF. Written as DNA, the CDR3 is TGTGCCAGCAGTCGAGACAGGGATGATGGCTACACCTTC.

The chain couples TRBV5-1 to TRBJ2-5, with 9 nucleotides matching TRBD2. Germline CDR1 is SGHRS and CDR2 is YFSETQ. The CDR3 contains 16 residues. V dropped 0 bases and J dropped 4; count of bases not matched to a gene: 7. CDR3 bases: TGCGCCAGCAGCTTGGTCCGAGCGGGGGGAGCAGAGACCCAGTACTTC. This sequence encodes CASSLVRAGGAETQYF.

The V gene is TRBV7-9, the J gene TRBJ1-2, with 7 bases lining up with TRBD1. This CDR3 contains 13 residues. Germline CDR1 SEHNR, CDR2 FQNEAQ (reference sequence). Trimming cost V 5 bases and J 3 bases; bases outside gene matches: 3. The CDR3 sequence is CASSTTGDYGYTF. The DNA for the CDR3 is TGTGCCAGCAGCACTACAGGGGACTATGGCTACACCTTC.